This entry features one T cell receptor beta chain sequence. What it binds is unknown. The table came from immunoSEQ multiplex PCR; TCRdb's copy has only in-frame clones and leaves some out. The sample shows about 110,000 clones, 90% to 95% of them seen only once. Trimming removed 1 base at V and 8 bases at J, with 2 bases between. CDR1 is SGHAT, CDR2 FQNNGV, per germline. There are 11 residues in the CDR3. This specimen belongs to a study of graft-versus-host responses after intestinal transplantation. Study as a whole: Recipients got multivisceral, liver-intestinal, or isolated intestinal transplants. Tacrolimus and steroids were given for about three years to all recipients after anti-thymocyte globulin induction.

Whole-study results and caveats: Early post-transplant falls in HvG clones accompanied the peak levels of circulating GvH clones. Recipient marrow contained GvH clones, some of which appeared first in ileum or blood.

The receptor's source is a human donor who was the organ donor for an intestinal transplant. Source: unstimulated CD4+ T cells sorted from spleen or lymph node cells, taken before transplant. This chain joins TRBV11-2 and TRBJ1-4, with D unclear. The CDR3 nucleotides read TGTGCCAGCAGCTTAGCAGAAAAACTGTTTTTT. Translating it yields CASSLAEKLFF. Full variable domain (missing parts from reference TRBV11-2 and TRBJ1-4): EAGVAQSPRYKIIEKRQSVAFWCNPISGHATLYWYQQILGQGPKLLIQFQNNGVVDDSQLPKDRFSAERLKGVDSTLKIQPAKLEDSAVYLCASSLAEKLFFGSGTQLSVL.